The sequence of this T cell receptor beta chain was determined in a study of post-analysis software for immune sequencing data (dated by TCRdb to between 2015 and 2017). In terms of the full investigation: Disease courses on record covered relapsing-remitting, secondary progressive and progressive-relapsing multiple sclerosis, though some patients had no subtype annotation. A subset of samples was prepared in parallel using single-end sample barcoding, then pooled and co-amplified after Illumina adapter ligation. The patient repertoires were set against 10 or so previously published healthy control repertoires from donors whose ages ranged from roughly 6 to 27 years.

Receptors were amplified or captured by PCR. Sequenced using an Illumina HiSeq 2500. Unique molecular identifiers were incorporated into TCR beta cDNA libraries to reduce PCR and sequencing biases. Per 1 to 10 million input T cells, approximately 500,000 cDNA molecules were obtained, such that each molecule approximated one T cell. The patient libraries were prepared and sequenced using the same protocol as the earlier healthy control dataset. Samples belonging to the same batch were prepared together, multiplexed and sequenced on a shared HiSeq lane. The authors' analysis ran thus. Raw barcoded reads were processed with MIGEC, discarding single-read molecular identifier groups before consensus assembly and CDR3 extraction. VDJtools was used for post-analysis of the clonotype tables, with diversity normalized by down-sampling every dataset to the smallest sample size. To correct batch-related cross-sample contamination, repertoire overlap clustering matched CDR3 amino acid sequences but not nucleotide sequences. Using fastp trimming at Q25 and MiXCR clonotype assembly, TCRdb reanalyzed the public sequencing data and kept in-frame beta chains. Every distinct CDR3 protein forms one entry, paired with its most common genes and DNA. TCRdb, rather than the study authors, made the V and J calls. For this sample there are around 710,000 distinct CDR3 sequences; approximately 44% appear just once. The ten biggest clones cover roughly 4.9% of the sample.

To demonstrate the VDJtools post-analysis software, the study profiled TCR beta repertoires from the peripheral blood of approximately twelve young patients with multiple sclerosis. The multiple sclerosis patients were children and adolescents ranging in age from about 6 to 17 years. The full study reports these points: Multiple sclerosis patients had significantly lower normalized Chao1 diversity than controls, a result that suggests substantial peripheral T-cell clonal expansion. A few TRBV segments, including TRBV5-6, TRBV5-1 and TRBV20-1, were significantly more frequent in patients than controls. The multiple sclerosis patient group was slightly younger than the control group. Direct clustering with F measure revealed strong co-clustering of samples prepared in the same batch, which led to a batch-effect correction.

This clonotype was counted only a few times. The antigen it binds to is not known. Per-nucleotide qualities are absent, and no much larger clonotype sits a single base away. The CDR3 runs 15 residues from the cysteine to the phenylalanine. The retained sequence is limited to the CDR3, 45 bases, with the frame set at the first base. V loses 3 bases, J loses 1 base, and the germline ends lie 12 bases apart. The germline V gene gives CDR1 as MDHEN and CDR2 as SYDVKM. The sample was blood. In this chain, TRBV28 is recombined with TRBJ1-1; matching of 6 bases hints at TRBD1 as the D gene. This receptor was identified in a girl aged 5-17 years with multiple sclerosis. At the DNA level, the sequence is TGTGCCAGCAGTTTGGGGGGGGCCAGGAACACTGAAGCTTTCTTT. This gives the protein CASSLGGARNTEAFF.